The clone carrying this T cell receptor beta chain has a handful of counts. The record originates from a study of identical twins. From the 5' RACE reads, TCRdb called clonotypes with MiXCR, one entry per CDR3 protein. The sample includes roughly 770,000 distinct CDR3 sequences, 15% to 20% seen only once; the top ten take around 14%. Germline V lookup: CDR1 SEHNR, CDR2 FQNEAQ (reference sequence). The CDR3 loop spans 13 amino acids. The ends were cut back, 5 bases at V and 3 bases at J, with 11 bases in the middle. These data were also filed under a second study, of T cells expressing NK-cell markers.

This chain connects TRBV7-9 to TRBJ2-7; D might be TRBD2 (5 bases). The TCR comes from a woman under 30 in good health. Sequencing was carried out using PBMCs. Here the CDR3 DNA reads TGTGCCAGCAGCCACCCTGAGGGCTACGAGCAGTACTTC. Translation gives CASSHPEGYEQYF.